One and the same sample provided the 30 T cell receptor beta chains below, sequenced in a study of blood T cell repertoires in COVID-19 (dated by TCRdb to 2018 to 2021). Library preparation used the immunoSEQ multiplex PCR assay. TCRdb took this table from immuneACCESS and kept in-frame rearrangements with V and J called. Such tables lack part of the clones; where checked against another copy, unresolved V genes explain under half of the gap, and the rest is unexplained. The sample includes roughly 13,000 clones, with about 86% observed a single time. The top ten constitute roughly 51% of the sample. Sequenced input: peripheral blood. The receptor source for this set is a man older than 75 with acute or convalescent COVID-19.

The chain links TRBV27 to TRBJ2-6; possible D gene TRBD2, 6 bases. V was pared by 0 bases and J by 3 bases, with 9 bases between. Germline V gene lookup returns CDR1 MNHEY and CDR2 SMNVEV (reference sequence). The CDR3 extends over 16 amino acids. The CDR3 DNA follows: TGTGCCAGCAGTTTATCGGGGGGTTATGGGGCCAACGTCCTGACTTTC. Residues: CASSLSGGYGANVLTF.

The CDR3 nucleotides are TGTGCCAGCAGCTTAGAAGGGGACACTGAAGCTTTCTTT. Protein sequence: CASSLEGDTEAFF. This chain links TRBV11-2 with TRBJ1-1; a possible D gene is TRBD1 (5 bases). Trimming stripped 0 bases from V and 3 bases from J, with 5 bases between. The CDR3 length is 13 residues. CDR1 is SGHAT and CDR2 is FQNNGV in the germline V gene.

The rearrangement links TRBV5-1 to TRBJ2-7, with 8 bases lining up with TRBD2. V lost 0 bases to trimming and J lost 1 base; unmatched junction nucleotides: 6. Germline CDR1 and CDR2: SGHRS and YFSETQ. The CDR3 covers 16 residues. The CDR3 DNA reads TGCGCCAGCAGCTTGGCCGGAGCGGGGGAGTCCTACGAGCAGTACTTC. Translating it yields CASSLAGAGESYEQYF.

The rearrangement uses TRBV24-1 and TRBJ2-1; 12 nucleotides align to TRBD1. The CDR3 loop spans 16 amino acids. The trim removed 7 bases at V and 8 bases at J, leaving 11 bases unmatched. CDR1 is KGHDR, CDR2 SFDVKD, per germline. CDR3 protein: CATSPPWGQGAYEQFF. DNA of the CDR3: TGTGCCACCAGCCCTCCCTGGGGACAGGGGGCCTATGAGCAGTTCTTC.

The V gene is TRBV5-6, the J gene TRBJ1-2, with TRBD1 as a possible D gene (6 bases). There are 15 residues in the CDR3. Trimming left V 4 bases short and J 4 bases short, with 17 bases between. The germline V gene has CDR1 SGHDT and CDR2 YYEEEE. The CDR3 nucleotides are TGTGCCAGCAGCATTAGACCGGGACAAGGCTATGGCTACACCTTC. The encoded protein is CASSIRPGQGYGYTF.

The chain recombines TRBV6-5 with TRBJ1-3, with unresolved D. Germline lookup yields CDR1 MNHEY and CDR2 SVGAGI. This CDR3 has 15 amino acids. The V gene lost 5 bases and the J gene lost 0 bases, with 11 bases spanning the gap. This chain's CDR3 is CASSPSHGSGNTIYF. In DNA, the CDR3 is TGTGCCAGCAGTCCCTCACATGGCTCTGGAAACACCATATATTTT.

This chain uses TRBV19 with TRBJ2-5; 8 bases map to TRBD1. CDR3 length: 16 residues. The ends lost 3 bases at V and 3 bases at J; junction bases unmatched: 9. Germline V lookup: CDR1 LNHDA, CDR2 SQIVND (reference sequence). The CDR3 loop reads CASSIGQGGNKETQYF. The DNA for the CDR3 is TGTGCCAGTAGTATTGGACAGGGTGGCAACAAAGAGACCCAGTACTTC.

The chain carries TRBV27 and TRBJ2-2; D perhaps matches TRBD1 (6 bases). The V end lost 5 bases, the J end lost 2 bases, and 15 bases lay between the germline ends. Looked up from germline, CDR1 is MNHEY and CDR2 is SMNVEV (reference sequence). The length of the CDR3 is 16 residues. The CDR3 spells CASSPWAGDNTGELFF. CDR3 bases: TGTGCCAGCAGTCCGTGGGCAGGGGATAACACCGGGGAGCTGTTTTTT.

This clone occurred once. The V and J genes are TRBV5-1 and TRBJ1-6, with 8 bases lining up with TRBD1. Unmatched junction bases numbered 3, after V lost 2 bases and J lost 8 bases. CDR1 is SGHRS, CDR2 YFSETQ, per germline. This CDR3 comprises 14 residues. CDR3: CASSFDRGDSPLHF. The DNA of the CDR3 is TGCGCCAGCAGCTTCGACAGGGGAGATTCACCCCTCCACTTT.

This clone was counted only a few times. The chain links TRBV9 to TRBJ2-3; 9 bases match TRBD2. The CDR3 extends over 14 amino acids. Trimming removed 0 bases from V and 5 bases from J; junction bases left unmatched: 1. CDR1 and CDR2 from the germline V gene are SGDLS and YYNGEE. The CDR3 nucleotides are TGTGCCAGCAGCGTAGTAGCGGGAGTAGATACGCAGTATTTT. Its translation is CASSVVAGVDTQYF.

This chain joins TRBV12-3 or TRBV12-4 and TRBJ1-2; D not certain. V was pared by 1 base and J by 6 bases, with 6 bases between. This CDR3 has 12 amino acids. Written as DNA, the CDR3 is TGTGCCAGCAGTTTAGGACTAAATGGCTACACCTTC. It is translated as CASSLGLNGYTF.

The V gene is TRBV5-1, the J gene TRBJ2-5; tentatively, D is TRBD1 (6 bases). This CDR3 has 14 residues. Trimming stripped 7 bases from V and 2 bases from J, with 15 bases between. Germline V lookup: CDR1 SGHRS, CDR2 YFSETQ. The CDR3 spells CASSGIGGQETQYF. CDR3 DNA: TGCGCCAGCTCGGGCATAGGGGGTCAAGAGACCCAGTACTTC.

CDR3 amino acids: CSVGEGNSPLHF. CDR3 bases: TGCAGCGTGGGGGAGGGGAATTCACCCCTCCACTTT. V is TRBV29-1 and J is TRBJ1-6; the D gene is possibly TRBD1 (5 bases). This CDR3 has 12 amino acids. The germline V gene encodes CDR1 SQVTM and CDR2 ANQGSEA. The germline V and J ends were trimmed by 6 bases and 7 bases, with 10 bases remaining between them. The full variable domain, in which reference TRBV29-1 and TRBJ1-6 provide the parts outside the CDR3, is SAVISQKPSRDICQRGTSLTIQCQVDSQVTMMFWYRQQPGQSLTLIATANQGSEATYESGFVIDKFPISRPNLTFSTLTVSNMSPEDSSIYLCSVGEGNSPLHFGNGTRLTVT.

The chain recombines TRBV18 with TRBJ2-5; 7 bases match TRBD2. V shed 0 bases, J shed 5 bases, and the junction held 9 bases outside the gene matches. CDR3 length: 16 amino acids. Germline V gives CDR1 KGHSH, CDR2 LQKENI. CDR3 in DNA: TGTGCCAGCTCACCACCGGGCGGGGGAACTGTGGAGACCCAGTACTTC. It translates to CASSPPGGGTVETQYF. The full variable domain, in which reference TRBV18 and TRBJ2-5 provide the parts outside the CDR3, is NAGVMQNPRHLVRRRGQEARLRCSPMKGHSHVYWYRQLPEEGLKFMVYLQKENIIDESGMPKERFSAEFPKEGPSILRIQQVVRGDSAAYFCASSPPGGGTVETQYFGPGTRLLVL.

The chain is built from TRBV5-6 and TRBJ2-7; tentative D call: TRBD1 (5 bases). V was pared by 0 bases and J by 3 bases, with 13 bases between. CDR3 size: 15 residues. Germline CDR1 is SGHDT and CDR2 is YYEEEE. The DNA of the CDR3 is TGTGCCAGCAGCTTGGGCCTTAGCAGGGTCTACGAGCAGTACTTC. Its protein product is CASSLGLSRVYEQYF.

The CDR3 region has the DNA TGTGCCAGTAGGAGAACCGGGACACCCCAAGAGACCCAGTACTTC. Its protein is CASRRTGTPQETQYF. The chain combines TRBV19 with TRBJ2-5; D possibly corresponds to TRBD1 (6 bases). Trimming took 6 bases from V and 1 from J, leaving 15 bases between them. The CDR3 consists of 15 residues. Looked up from germline, CDR1 is LNHDA and CDR2 is SQIVND (reference sequence).

The rearrangement joins TRBV24-1 to TRBJ2-5; 7 bases match TRBD1. V was clipped by 4 bases and J by 5 bases; unmatched bases: 15. The CDR3 sequence is 17 residues long. CDR1 and CDR2 (germline): KGHDR, SFDVKD. The CDR3 DNA reads as TGTGCCACCAGTGACGGTATAAGCGGTCTCAGGGGGGAGACCCAGTACTTC. Translation gives CATSDGISGLRGETQYF.

The CDR3 DNA reads TGTGCCTGGAGCATGGGGGGAAGGGCTAATGAAAAACTGTTTTTT. It translates to CAWSMGGRANEKLFF. The V gene is TRBV30, the J gene TRBJ1-4; TRBD1 is a possible D gene (5 bases). Germline CDR1 and CDR2: GTSNPN and SVGIG (reference sequence). The CDR3 covers 15 residues. Trimming took off 3 bases at V and 3 bases at J, with 14 bases between the two ends.

The gene calls are TRBV5-1 and TRBJ2-1; a possible D gene is TRBD1 (6 bases). V shed 4 bases and J shed 5 bases, with 16 bases lying between them. Germline V lookup: CDR1 SGHRS, CDR2 YFSETQ. This CDR3 spans 15 amino acids. The CDR3 reads CASSLDPDRNNEQFF. DNA for the CDR3: TGCGCCAGCAGCCTTGATCCGGACAGAAACAATGAGCAGTTCTTC.

V usage is TRBV6-2 or TRBV6-3 and J usage is TRBJ2-2, with TRBD2 matching 11 bases. CDR1 and CDR2 (germline): MNHEY, SVGEGT. CDR3 length: 15 residues. With V trimmed by 4 bases and J by 3 bases, 1 base remained unmatched. The chain's CDR3 is CASSSSGRYTGELFF. The CDR3 DNA is TGTGCCAGCAGTTCTAGCGGGAGGTACACCGGGGAGCTGTTTTTT.

This rearrangement joins TRBV5-5 to TRBJ2-1; TRBD1 matches at 10 bases. Germline-derived CDR1 and CDR2 are SGHKS and YYEKEE (reference sequence). CDR3 length: 14 amino acids. With V trimmed by 6 bases and J by 2 bases, 2 bases remained unmatched. The CDR3 here is CASTGTGAYNEQFF. CDR3 sequence (DNA): TGTGCCAGCACTGGGACAGGGGCCTACAATGAGCAGTTCTTC.

The chain employs TRBV30 and TRBJ2-7, with TRBD2 matching 10 bases. There are 12 residues in the CDR3. CDR1 is GTSNPN, CDR2 SVGIG, per germline (reference sequence). V was clipped by 1 base and J by 12 bases; unmatched bases: 6. The CDR3 bases are TGTGCCTGGAGTGATCTAGCGGGAGTGTGGTACTTC. Translated: CAWSDLAGVWYF.

This chain uses TRBV7-8 with TRBJ2-7; the D gene is possibly TRBD2 (5 bases). With 3 bases removed from V and 2 bases from J, the gap between germline ends came to 8 bases. This CDR3 is built from 13 residues. CDR1 and CDR2 (germline): SGHVS, FQNEAQ. The CDR3: CASSFGVTYEQYF. CDR3 bases: TGTGCCAGCAGCTTCGGGGTCACCTACGAGCAGTACTTC.

V and J are TRBV2 and TRBJ2-3, with 12 bases fitting TRBD2. With V trimmed by 5 bases and J by 1 base, 7 bases remained unmatched. The CDR3 consists of 17 residues. Germline CDR1 SNHLY, CDR2 FYNNEI. CDR3 DNA sequence: TGTGCCAGCAGTCGCTGGACTAGCGGGGACCGCACAGATACGCAGTATTTT. Residues: CASSRWTSGDRTDTQYF.

V and J are TRBV14 and TRBJ2-7, with 9 bases identical to TRBD1. The CDR3 spans 16 residues. Losses at the gene ends were 4 bases for V and 2 bases for J; bases not matched to a gene: 9. In germline, CDR1 is SGHDN, CDR2 FVKESK. CDR3 protein: CASSLGGQGTPYEQYF. The CDR3 nucleotides read TGTGCCAGCAGCCTGGGGGGACAGGGAACCCCCTACGAGCAGTACTTC.

The chain has TRBV5-4 and TRBJ2-1; no definite D call. This CDR3 contains 16 residues. V was shortened by 6 bases and J by 3 bases, with 19 bases between the two germline ends. Germline-derived CDR1 and CDR2 are SGHNT and YYREEE (reference sequence). The CDR3 loop reads CASMAQGGTYYNEQFF. The CDR3 nucleotides read TGTGCCAGCATGGCCCAAGGCGGAACCTACTACAATGAGCAGTTCTTC.

The rearrangement uses TRBV6-2 or TRBV6-3 and TRBJ2-3, with D possibly matching TRBD2 (6 bases). Trimming removed 2 bases from V and 5 bases from J, with 14 bases in between. Germline V CDR1 and CDR2: MNHEY, SVGEGT. CDR3 length equals 15 residues. CDR3: CASSYVRGLIDTQYF. The CDR3 DNA is TGTGCCAGCAGTTACGTCCGGGGGTTGATAGATACGCAGTATTTT.

The CDR3 is CASTSGLAGVGEQFF. The CDR3 region has the DNA TGTGCCAGCACCTCGGGACTAGCGGGAGTGGGTGAGCAGTTCTTC. The gene calls are TRBV5-6 and TRBJ2-1; 14 nucleotides agree with TRBD2. The germline gives CDR1 SGHDT, CDR2 YYEEEE. Germline trimming cut 6 bases from V and 9 bases from J; bases unmatched to any gene: 8. The CDR3 sequence is 15 residues long.

The J gene is TRBJ2-1, the V gene TRBV5-1; 7 bases agree with TRBD1. The junction had 5 bases not matched to a gene; V was cut back by 4 bases and J by 4 bases. There are 14 residues in the CDR3. Germline V gene lookup returns CDR1 SGHRS and CDR2 YFSETQ. The CDR3 protein is CASSLGTVYNEQFF. The CDR3, as DNA: TGCGCCAGCAGCCTGGGGACAGTTTACAATGAGCAGTTCTTC.

This chain links TRBV6-5 with TRBJ2-4; perhaps TRBD1 as D (6 bases). Trimming stripped 6 bases from V and 12 bases from J, with 18 bases between. The length of the CDR3 is 13 residues. Germline lookup yields CDR1 MNHEY and CDR2 SVGAGI. For the CDR3, the DNA is TGTGCCAGCAGCTCATCCAGGGGTCGCCCTCAGTACTTC. Its translation: CASSSSRGRPQYF.